The clone carrying this T cell receptor beta chain has more than one count but fewer than ten. Its target is unknown. Unique molecular identifiers were incorporated into the prepared TCRbeta library. TCRdb used MiXCR to reprocess the PCR reads, holding one entry per CDR3 protein. The data show some 120,000 distinct CDR3 sequences, 20% to 25% seen once. The CDR3 consists of 17 residues. CDR1 is DFQATT and CDR2 is SNEGSKA in the germline V gene (reference sequence). With 1 base removed from V and 0 bases from J, the gap between germline ends came to 17 bases. The entry originates in a study of T-cell reconstitution after alpha-beta-depleted transplantation in children. Study-wide results and limits: The main origin of T-cell counts and diversity one year after transplant was newly produced T cells. There were some patients whose high TCRbeta diversity at day 60 came from surviving recipient T cells and thymic progenitors. Several hundred rapidly expanded clones from non-depleted graft cells reportedly supplied alpha-beta T cells about two months post-transplant.

The chain has TRBV20-1 and TRBJ2-3; no firm D call. The specimen was PBMCs, mostly from graft donor cells, collected 180 days after TCRalphabeta/CD19-depleted stem cell transplant. The clonotype comes from a male patient between 2 and 9 years old who had a stem cell transplant for chronic granulomatous disease, so the T cells may come from the graft donor. The CDR3 bases are TGCAGTGCTAGAGTCATACAGCACTTATCTAGCACAGATACGCAGTATTTT. It specifies CSARVIQHLSSTDTQYF.